These 5 T cell receptor beta chains originate from one sample sequenced in a study of cytomegalovirus exposure and HLA in healthy donors. The primer mix had 60 Vbeta and 13 Jbeta primers. Profiling relied on immunoSEQ multiplex PCR, and the TCRdb table lists in-frame clones only, not all of them. The table lists some 110,000 clones, 60% to 70% of them singletons. Sequences were obtained from PBMCs. The receptors originated from a woman aged 35 to 49 in good health and CMV-seropositive.

This chain uses TRBV19 with TRBJ1-4; 7 nucleotides align to TRBD1. J was trimmed by 5 bases and V by 3 bases; bases with no gene match: 6. This CDR3 contains 15 residues. Germline CDR1 and CDR2: LNHDA and SQIVND (reference sequence). The CDR3 reads CASSMGTDFNEKLFF. CDR3 DNA sequence: TGTGCCAGTAGTATGGGGACAGACTTCAATGAAAAACTGTTTTTT.

The V gene is TRBV7-9, the J gene TRBJ2-3, with 7 positions matching TRBD1. Unmatched junction bases numbered 7, after V lost 3 bases and J lost 4 bases. The CDR3 totals 15 residues. Germline V lookup: CDR1 SEHNR, CDR2 FQNEAQ (reference sequence). CDR3 in DNA: TGTGCCAGCAGCTTCGGGGACAGCGAAGCAGATACGCAGTATTTT. It yields the protein CASSFGDSEADTQYF.

This clone came up once. This chain uses TRBV7-2 with TRBJ2-3; 10 bases are shared with TRBD1. Germline V CDR1 and CDR2: SGHTA, FQGNSA. After removal of 6 bases from V and 4 bases from J, the junction contained 13 bases not matched to a gene. CDR3 length equals 17 residues. The chain's CDR3 is CASSPRGQGMSSDTQYF. The CDR3 coding sequence is TGTGCCAGCAGTCCACGGGGACAGGGGATGAGTTCAGATACGCAGTATTTT.

CDR3 nucleotides: TGTGCCAGTAGTTATAGCGGTTACCAAGAGACCCAGTACTTC. This codes for CASSYSGYQETQYF. This chain connects TRBV19 to TRBJ2-5; possibly TRBD2 for D (6 bases). V was clipped by 5 bases and J by 0 bases, with 10 bases between them. There are 14 residues in the CDR3. From germline, CDR1 is LNHDA and CDR2 SQIVND (reference sequence).

The genes are TRBV28 and TRBJ2-5; the D gene is possibly TRBD1 (5 bases). Deletions cut 3 bases from V and 13 bases from J, with 12 bases between. This CDR3 has 11 amino acids. CDR1 MDHEN and CDR2 SYDVKM come from the germline V gene. Here the CDR3 reads CASSFSRGLYF. The CDR3, as DNA: TGTGCCAGCAGTTTTAGTAGGGGTTTGTACTTC.